This T cell receptor beta chain was retrieved from a study of control samples from healthy donors and cancer patients. The assay was immunoSEQ multiplex PCR, and TCRdb's table has in-frame clones only and misses some. The table records 60,000 to 65,000 clones, about 82% of them present only once. Per the germline V gene, CDR1 is MNHEY and CDR2 is SMNVEV (reference sequence). CDR3 length: 12 residues. The V segment lost 2 bases and the J segment 13 bases; nucleotides outside the gene matches: 3. The chain combines TRBV27 with TRBJ2-1; TRBD2 agrees at 9 bases. The sample was blood. The TCR comes from a man between 40 and 49 years old in good health. The CDR3 protein is CASSLAGGQQFF. The DNA of the CDR3 is TGTGCCAGCAGTTTAGCGGGGGGGCAACAGTTCTTC.